This is a list of T cell receptor beta chains from one sample in a study of cytomegalovirus exposure and HLA in healthy donors. The repertoire was sequenced with immunoSEQ multiplex PCR; TCRdb's copy has only in-frame clones and lacks some. This table holds about 83,000 clones, approximately 80% found once. The sequencing input was PBMCs. Every receptor here comes from a young woman in good health and CMV-seronegative. Both conserved end residues are part of each CDR3. D genes are given only for firm matches. For some rows the clone size is stated as once, few or many, or as a class when expanded; others skip it.

>.|TRBV19|.
CASRLPQGTEAFF
>TRBD2|TRBV11-2|.
CASSLRRREGHGEQFF
>TRBD2|TRBV9|.
CASSGSGGLYEQYF
>.|TRBV6-5|.
CASSPRGLVSYEQYF
>.|TRBV9|.
CASSVGSGRRVTGELFF
>TRBD2|TRBV28|.
CASSISGTGDEQYF
>TRBD2|TRBV4-1|.
CASSQGGGRGSYEQYF
>.|TRBV4-1|few
CASGEIYEQYF
>.|TRBV29-1|.
CSAPASVGGIISYNEQFF
>TRBD2|TRBV28|.
CASTLRDPGGDEQFF
>TRBD1|TRBV28|.
CASSSPGQGVEQYF
>.|TRBV27|.
CASSFQGIPVHTEAFF
>.|TRBV28|.
CASRLQGATGELFF
>.|TRBV18|.
CASSPPDTPYEQYF
>.|TRBV6-6|.
CASSTQGHGNEQFF
>.|TRBV27|.
CASGGPTYEQYF
>.|TRBV7-9|.
CASSTGDEQYF
>.|TRBV28|.
CASSSDRFDQPQHF
>.|TRBV19|.
CASASPGSKQPQHF
>.|TRBV7-6|.
CASSLVSGPIYEQYF
>TRBD1|TRBV6-5|.
CASSFHGTGTHQPQHF
>.|TRBV5-6|.
CASSLYGEIGGYTF
>.|TRBV21-1|few
CASSKDWDSRFCNQPQHF
>.|TRBV21-1|.
CAINTTRREKLFF
>TRBD1|TRBV9|.
CASSAGQGTGEQYF
>.|TRBV30|.
CAWSVMRGVSYTDTQYF
>.|TRBV5-1|once
CASRGALGNGYTF
>TRBD1|TRBV10-1|.
CASSGQGAQEGPEAFF
>.|TRBV7-2|.
CASSLVGGDIEQFF
>TRBD1|TRBV5-5|.
CASSLRDRGYGYTF
>.|TRBV28|.
CASSSSSGGRQPQHF
>.|TRBV7-9|.
CASSSDNLYEQYF
>.|TRBV6-5|.
CASSYSWDTGTDTQYF
>.|TRBV6-1|.
CASSEALGPSNTGELFF
>TRBD1|TRBV7-7|.
CASSLAQGDRGEQFF
>.|TRBV6-1|.
CASSSRVSHGELFF
>.|TRBV28|.
CASSKQGSTDTQYF